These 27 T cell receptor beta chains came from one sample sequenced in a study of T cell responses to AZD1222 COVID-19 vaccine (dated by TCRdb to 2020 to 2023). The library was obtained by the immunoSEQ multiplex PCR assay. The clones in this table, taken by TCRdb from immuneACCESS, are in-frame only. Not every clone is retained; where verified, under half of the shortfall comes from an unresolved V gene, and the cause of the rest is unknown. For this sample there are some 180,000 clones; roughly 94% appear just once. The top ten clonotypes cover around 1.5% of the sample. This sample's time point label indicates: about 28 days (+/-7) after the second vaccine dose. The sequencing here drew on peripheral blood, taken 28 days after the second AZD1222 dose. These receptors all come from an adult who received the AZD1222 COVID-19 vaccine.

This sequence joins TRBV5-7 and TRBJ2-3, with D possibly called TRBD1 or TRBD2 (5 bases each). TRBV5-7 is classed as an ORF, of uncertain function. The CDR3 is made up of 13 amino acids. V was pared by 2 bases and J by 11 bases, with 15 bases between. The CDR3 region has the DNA TGTGCCAGCAGCTTTGAGAGGGGTAGTAGGCAGTATTTT. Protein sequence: CASSFERGSRQYF.

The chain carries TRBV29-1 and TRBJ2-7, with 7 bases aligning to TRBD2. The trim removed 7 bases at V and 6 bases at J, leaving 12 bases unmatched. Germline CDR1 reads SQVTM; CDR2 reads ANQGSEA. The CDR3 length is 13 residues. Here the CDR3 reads CSGSWGGKGEQYF. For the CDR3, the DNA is TGCAGCGGATCCTGGGGGGGAAAGGGCGAGCAGTACTTC.

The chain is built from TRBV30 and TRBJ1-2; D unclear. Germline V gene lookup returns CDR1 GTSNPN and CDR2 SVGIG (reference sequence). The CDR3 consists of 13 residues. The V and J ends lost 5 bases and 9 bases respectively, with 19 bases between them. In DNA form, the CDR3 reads TGTGCCTGGGACTCGCGGTACTACACCAGCTACACCTTC. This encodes CAWDSRYYTSYTF.

CDR3 in amino acids: CASSPIQGGNTEAFF. CDR3 bases: TGTGCCAGCAGCCCTATACAGGGTGGAAACACTGAAGCTTTCTTT. The chain uses TRBV7-9 and TRBJ1-1, with D perhaps matching TRBD1 (6 bases). This CDR3 is 15 amino acids long. V lost 5 bases, J lost 2 bases, and 15 bases lay in between. Germline V gives CDR1 SEHNR, CDR2 FQNEAQ (reference sequence).

The CDR3 is CASISSGGSSYEQYF. DNA for the CDR3: TGTGCCAGCATTAGTAGCGGGGGAAGCTCCTACGAGCAGTACTTC. This chain uses TRBV6-1 with TRBJ2-7; TRBD2 agrees at 9 bases. CDR1 is MNHNS and CDR2 is SASEGT in the germline V gene. There are 15 residues in the CDR3. V shed 7 bases, J shed 0 bases, and the junction held 7 bases outside the gene matches.

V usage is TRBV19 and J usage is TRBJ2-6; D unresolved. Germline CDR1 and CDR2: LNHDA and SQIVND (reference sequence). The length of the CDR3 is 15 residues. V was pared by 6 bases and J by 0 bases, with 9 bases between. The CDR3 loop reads CASSIMSSGANVLTF. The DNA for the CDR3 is TGTGCCAGTAGCATAATGAGCTCTGGGGCCAACGTCCTGACTTTC.

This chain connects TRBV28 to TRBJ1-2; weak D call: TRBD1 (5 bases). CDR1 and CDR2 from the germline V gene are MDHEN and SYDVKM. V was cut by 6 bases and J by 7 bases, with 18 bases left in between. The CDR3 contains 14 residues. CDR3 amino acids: CASRPAGTGGGYTF. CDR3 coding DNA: TGTGCCAGCAGGCCCGCGGGCACGGGGGGTGGCTACACCTTC.

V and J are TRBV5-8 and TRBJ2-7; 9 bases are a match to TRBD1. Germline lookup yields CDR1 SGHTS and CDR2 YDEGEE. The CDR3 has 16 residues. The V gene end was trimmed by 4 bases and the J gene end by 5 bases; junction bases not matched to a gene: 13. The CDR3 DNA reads TGTGCCAGCAGCCTTGAAAGGGGGACAGGGCCCAACGAGCAGTACTTC. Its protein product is CASSLERGTGPNEQYF.

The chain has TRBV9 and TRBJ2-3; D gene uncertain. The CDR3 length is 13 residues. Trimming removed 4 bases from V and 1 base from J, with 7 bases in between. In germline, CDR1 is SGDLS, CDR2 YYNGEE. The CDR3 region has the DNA TGTGCCAGCAGCAGGGATGGCACAGATACGCAGTATTTT. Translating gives CASSRDGTDTQYF.

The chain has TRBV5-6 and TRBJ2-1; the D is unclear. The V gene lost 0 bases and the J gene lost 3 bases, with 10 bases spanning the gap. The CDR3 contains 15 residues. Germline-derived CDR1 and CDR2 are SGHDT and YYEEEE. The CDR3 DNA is TGTGCCAGCAGCTTGGAAGCAGAACTCTACAATGAGCAGTTCTTC. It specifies CASSLEAELYNEQFF.

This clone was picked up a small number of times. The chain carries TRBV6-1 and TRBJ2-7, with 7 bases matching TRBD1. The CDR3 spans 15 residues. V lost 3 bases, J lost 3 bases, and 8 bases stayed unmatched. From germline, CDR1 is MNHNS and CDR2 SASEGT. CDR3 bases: TGTGCCAGCAGTGAGAGACCGGGACAGCTCTACGAGCAGTACTTC. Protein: CASSERPGQLYEQYF.

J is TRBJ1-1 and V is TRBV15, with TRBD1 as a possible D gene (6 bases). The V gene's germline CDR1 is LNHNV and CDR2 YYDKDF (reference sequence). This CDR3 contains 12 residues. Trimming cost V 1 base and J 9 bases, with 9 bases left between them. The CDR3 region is CATSRGGTQAFF. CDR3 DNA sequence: TGTGCCACCAGCAGAGGTGGGACACAAGCTTTCTTT.

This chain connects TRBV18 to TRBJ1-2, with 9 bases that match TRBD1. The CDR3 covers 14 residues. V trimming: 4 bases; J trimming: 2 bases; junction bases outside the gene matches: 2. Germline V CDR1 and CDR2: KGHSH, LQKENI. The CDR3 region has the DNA TGTGCCAGCTCACTACAGGGGGCAAACTATGGCTACACCTTC. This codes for CASSLQGANYGYTF.

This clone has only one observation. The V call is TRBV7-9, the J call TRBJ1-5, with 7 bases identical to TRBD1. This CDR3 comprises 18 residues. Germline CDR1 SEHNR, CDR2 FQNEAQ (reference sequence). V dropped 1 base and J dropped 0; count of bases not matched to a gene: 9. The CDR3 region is CASSLDYRGRYSNQPQHF. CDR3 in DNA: TGTGCCAGCAGCTTAGATTACAGGGGACGATATAGCAATCAGCCCCAGCATTTT.

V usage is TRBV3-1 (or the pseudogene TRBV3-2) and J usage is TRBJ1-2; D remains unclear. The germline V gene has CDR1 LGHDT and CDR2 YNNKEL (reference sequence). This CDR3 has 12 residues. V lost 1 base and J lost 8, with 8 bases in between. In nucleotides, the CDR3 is TGTGCCAGCAGCCAAGTGGTAGAGGGCTACACCTTC. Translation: CASSQVVEGYTF.

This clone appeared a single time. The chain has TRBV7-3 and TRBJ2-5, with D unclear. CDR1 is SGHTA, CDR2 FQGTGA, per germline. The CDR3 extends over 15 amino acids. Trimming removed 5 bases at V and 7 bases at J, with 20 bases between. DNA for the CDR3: TGTGCCAGCAGCCAGCTGGCAGGAGCCCAATCGACCCAGTACTTC. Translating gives CASSQLAGAQSTQYF.

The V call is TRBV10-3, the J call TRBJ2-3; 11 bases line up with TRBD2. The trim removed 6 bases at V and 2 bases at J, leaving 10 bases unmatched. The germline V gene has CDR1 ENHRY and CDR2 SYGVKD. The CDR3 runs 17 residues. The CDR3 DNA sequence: TGTGCCATCAGCCTCCGGTTAGCGGGGGGGATCACAGATACGCAGTATTTT. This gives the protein CAISLRLAGGITDTQYF.

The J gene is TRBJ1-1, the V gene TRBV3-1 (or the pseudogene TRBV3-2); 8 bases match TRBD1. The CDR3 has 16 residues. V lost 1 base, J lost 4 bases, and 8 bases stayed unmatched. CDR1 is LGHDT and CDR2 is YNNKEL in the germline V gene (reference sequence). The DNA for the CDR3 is TGTGCCAGCAGCCAAGTTCCAGGGGGCGTAGGCACTGAAGCTTTCTTT. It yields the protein CASSQVPGGVGTEAFF.

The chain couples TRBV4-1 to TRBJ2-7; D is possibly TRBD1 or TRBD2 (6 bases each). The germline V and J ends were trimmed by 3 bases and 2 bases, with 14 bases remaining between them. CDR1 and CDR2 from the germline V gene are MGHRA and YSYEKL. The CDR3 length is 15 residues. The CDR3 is CASSQYRGDPYEQYF. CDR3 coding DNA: TGCGCCAGCAGCCAGTATAGGGGGGACCCCTACGAGCAGTACTTC.

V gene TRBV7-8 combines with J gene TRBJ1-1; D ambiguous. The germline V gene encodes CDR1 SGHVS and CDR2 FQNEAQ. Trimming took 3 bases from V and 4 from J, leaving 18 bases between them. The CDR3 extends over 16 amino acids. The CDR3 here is CASSFRRTPVGTEAFF. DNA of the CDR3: TGTGCCAGCAGCTTTCGAAGGACTCCCGTTGGCACTGAAGCTTTCTTT.

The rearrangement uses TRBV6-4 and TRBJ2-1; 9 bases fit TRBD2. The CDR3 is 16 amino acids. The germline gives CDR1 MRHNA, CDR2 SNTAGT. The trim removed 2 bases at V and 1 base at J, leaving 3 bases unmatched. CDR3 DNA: TGTGCCAGCAGTGACAGCCTAGCGGGATCCTACAATGAGCAGTTCTTC. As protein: CASSDSLAGSYNEQFF.

CDR3 DNA: TGTGCCAGGCAGCCCGGTGGGGCAACCGGGGAGCTGTTTTTT. Its protein product is CARQPGGATGELFF. This chain connects TRBV2 to TRBJ2-2; a weak D match, TRBD1 (5 bases). This CDR3 region has 14 residues. In germline, CDR1 is SNHLY, CDR2 FYNNEI. The V end was cut by 9 bases, the J end by 5 bases, with 16 bases between. The full variable domain, completed using reference TRBV2 and TRBJ2-2, is EPEVTQTPSHQVTQMGQEVILRCVPISNHLYFYWYRQILGQKVEFLVSFYNNEISEKSEIFDDQFSVERPDGSNFTLKIRSTKLEDSAMYFCARQPGGATGELFFGEGSRLTVL.

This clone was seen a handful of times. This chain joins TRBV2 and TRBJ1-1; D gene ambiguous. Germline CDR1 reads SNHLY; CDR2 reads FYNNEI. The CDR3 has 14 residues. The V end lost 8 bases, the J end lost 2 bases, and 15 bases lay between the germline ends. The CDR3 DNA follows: TGTGCCAGCGCGAAGGATTTAATTAACACTGAAGCTTTCTTT. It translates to CASAKDLINTEAFF.

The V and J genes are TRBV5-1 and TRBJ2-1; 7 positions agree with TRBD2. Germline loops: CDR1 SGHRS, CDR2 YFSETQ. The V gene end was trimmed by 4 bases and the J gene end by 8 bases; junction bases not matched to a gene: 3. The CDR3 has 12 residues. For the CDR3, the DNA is TGCGCCAGCAGCCCGACTAGCCATGAGCAGTTCTTC. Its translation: CASSPTSHEQFF.

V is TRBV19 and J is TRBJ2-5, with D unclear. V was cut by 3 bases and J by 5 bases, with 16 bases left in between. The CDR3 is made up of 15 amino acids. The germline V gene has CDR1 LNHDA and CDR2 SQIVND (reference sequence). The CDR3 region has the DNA TGTGCCAGTAGTATGTCGGGCCTTCCCCCGGAGACCCAGTACTTC. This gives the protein CASSMSGLPPETQYF.

The CDR3 sequence is CASSYHYSQGNTEAFF. The CDR3 coding sequence is TGTGCCAGCAGCTACCACTACTCCCAGGGAAACACTGAAGCTTTCTTT. The rearrangement links TRBV5-6 to TRBJ1-1; possible D gene TRBD1, 5 bases. The CDR3 is made up of 16 amino acids. V dropped 3 bases and J dropped 2 bases, with 17 bases sitting between them. Germline V gives CDR1 SGHDT, CDR2 YYEEEE.

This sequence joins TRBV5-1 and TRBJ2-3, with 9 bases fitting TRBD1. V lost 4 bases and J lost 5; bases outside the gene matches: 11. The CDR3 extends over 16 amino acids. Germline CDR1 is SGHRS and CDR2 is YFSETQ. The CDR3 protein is CASSPTGGSSLDTQYF. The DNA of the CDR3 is TGCGCCAGCAGCCCAACAGGGGGCTCGAGTTTAGATACGCAGTATTTT.